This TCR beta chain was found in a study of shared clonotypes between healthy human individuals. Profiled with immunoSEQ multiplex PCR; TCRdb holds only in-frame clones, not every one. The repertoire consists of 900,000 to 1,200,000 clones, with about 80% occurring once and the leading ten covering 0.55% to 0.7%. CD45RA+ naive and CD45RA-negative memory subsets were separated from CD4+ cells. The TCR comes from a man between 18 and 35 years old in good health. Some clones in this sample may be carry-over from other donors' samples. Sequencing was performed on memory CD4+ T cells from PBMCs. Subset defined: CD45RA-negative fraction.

In nucleotides, the CDR3 is TGTGCCAGCAGCTTAGCTCAGAACTATGGCTACACCTTC. Its protein product is CASSLAQNYGYTF. The V gene is TRBV7-9, the J gene TRBJ1-2; no firm D call. The V end lost 0 bases, the J end lost 2 bases, and 4 bases lay between the germline ends. The germline gives CDR1 SEHNR, CDR2 FQNEAQ (reference sequence). The CDR3 is 13 residues long. Full variable domain (outside the CDR3, taken from reference TRBV7-9 and TRBJ1-2): DTGVSQNPRHKITKRGQNVTFRCDPISEHNRLYWYRQTLGQGPEFLTYFQNEAQLEKSRLLSDRFSAERPKGSFSTLEIQRTEQGDSAMYLCASSLAQNYGYTFGSGTRLTVV.